The 15 T cell receptor beta chains below all came from one sample that was sequenced in a study of PD-1 blockade in classical Hodgkin lymphoma (dated by TCRdb to the early 2020s). The time point label corresponds to: cycle 4 day 1 (C4D1), after less than 7 weeks of nivolumab. Every trial patient had relapsed following autologous stem cell transplantation, and prior brentuximab vedotin exposure was what differed among cohorts A, B and C. Library prep was done by the immunoSEQ multiplex PCR assay. The clones in this table, taken by TCRdb from immuneACCESS, are in-frame only. Not every clone is retained; where verified, under half of the shortfall comes from an unresolved V gene, and the cause of the rest is unknown. The sample table records some 22,000 clones; over 70% of these occur just once. The ten biggest clones cover approximately 21% of the sample. Sample: peripheral blood mononuclear cells (PBMCs), taken before the fourth cycle of nivolumab. These receptors all stem from a human donor with classical Hodgkin lymphoma.

J is TRBJ2-1 and V is TRBV9; no clear D. This CDR3 is built from 15 residues. Germline CDR1 reads SGDLS; CDR2 reads YYNGEE. V dropped 4 bases and J dropped 5 bases, with 16 bases sitting between them. This CDR3 reads CASSSLPGIDNEQFF. As DNA, the CDR3 is TGTGCCAGCAGCTCCCTCCCGGGTATCGACAATGAGCAGTTCTTC.

The chain recombines TRBV11-2 with TRBJ2-1; TRBD2 matches 14 bases. Losses at the gene ends were 1 base for V and 7 bases for J; bases not matched to a gene: 9. The germline V gene encodes CDR1 SGHAT and CDR2 FQNNGV. The CDR3 consists of 18 residues. In nucleotides, the CDR3 is TGTGCCAGCAGCTTAGGAAGAGGGACTAGCGGGAGAAATAATGAGCAGTTCTTC. Its translation is CASSLGRGTSGRNNEQFF. Full variable domain (rest looked up from reference TRBV11-2 and TRBJ2-1): EAGVAQSPRYKIIEKRQSVAFWCNPISGHATLYWYQQILGQGPKLLIQFQNNGVVDDSQLPKDRFSAERLKGVDSTLKIQPAKLEDSAVYLCASSLGRGTSGRNNEQFFGPGTRLTVL.

The chain links TRBV5-6 to TRBJ2-5; D ambiguous. The germline CDR1 and CDR2 sequences are SGHDT and YYEEEE. V was cut by 3 bases and J by 3 bases, with 12 bases left in between. CDR3 length: 14 residues. The DNA of the CDR3 is TGTGCCAGCAGCTCTGCCCTTTTTAAAGAGACCCAGTACTTC. Translating gives CASSSALFKETQYF.

By proportion, this clone is medium-sized. J is TRBJ1-2 and V is TRBV27; 10 bases line up with TRBD1. CDR1 is MNHEY, CDR2 SMNVEV, per germline (reference sequence). With V trimmed by 5 bases and J by 7 bases, 7 bases remained unmatched. This CDR3 is built from 14 residues. CDR3 in amino acids: CASSQGQGVFGYTF. The CDR3 DNA sequence: TGTGCCAGCAGTCAAGGACAGGGGGTCTTTGGCTACACCTTC.

The rearrangement links TRBV15 to TRBJ2-1; 10 positions match TRBD2. V shed 7 bases, J shed 7 bases, and the junction held 10 bases outside the gene matches. The CDR3 totals 15 residues. Germline V lookup: CDR1 LNHNV, CDR2 YYDKDF (reference sequence). The CDR3 nucleotides are TGTGCCACCAAGGCGGCTAGCGGGAGTTGGAATGAGCAGTTCTTC. The encoded protein is CATKAASGSWNEQFF.

V usage is TRBV5-1 and J usage is TRBJ2-1; D gene ambiguous. The germline V gene encodes CDR1 SGHRS and CDR2 YFSETQ. V was cut by 0 bases and J by 1 base, with 8 bases left in between. The CDR3 consists of 15 residues. Here the CDR3 DNA reads TGCGCCAGCAGCTTGGACTCGTCTTCCTACAATGAGCAGTTCTTC. Translating gives CASSLDSSSYNEQFF.

The CDR3 DNA reads as TGCGCCAGCAGCTTCAGGGTTGGGGTAGCGGGCTCCTCCTACGAGCAGTACTTC. Protein: CASSFRVGVAGSSYEQYF. The chain couples TRBV5-1 to TRBJ2-7; 7 nucleotides align to TRBD2. V was clipped by 2 bases and J by 0 bases; unmatched bases: 14. The CDR3 consists of 18 residues. Germline V gene sequence: CDR1 SGHRS, CDR2 YFSETQ.

This clone was detected only a few times. The CDR3 region has the DNA TGCGCCAGCTGCCAAGGGGGGTGGTACGAGCAGTACTTC. Its translation is CASCQGGWYEQYF. The chain links TRBV23-1 to TRBJ2-7, with D perhaps matching TRBD1 or TRBD2 (6 bases each). Being an ORF, TRBV23-1 has a function that is uncertain. The CDR3 totals 13 residues. Between the trimmed V and J ends, which lost 8 bases and 4 bases, there was a span of 15 bases.

This clone was recorded a few times. The V gene is TRBV14, the J gene TRBJ2-5; 10 positions match TRBD1. The CDR3 has 15 residues. Germline CDR1 SGHDN, CDR2 FVKESK. Trimming took 4 bases from V and 5 from J; bases not matched to a gene: 7. This chain's CDR3 is CASSPPGTGVETQYF. CDR3 sequence (DNA): TGTGCCAGCAGCCCACCCGGGACAGGGGTTGAGACCCAGTACTTC.

The chain recombines TRBV10-1 with TRBJ2-7, with 7 nucleotides matching TRBD1. This CDR3 region has 18 residues. The germline CDR1 and CDR2 sequences are WNHNN and SYGVQD (reference sequence). V gave up 0 bases and J gave up 3 bases; unmatched junction bases: 14. The CDR3 is CASSESPLKTGNNYEQYF. In nucleotides, the CDR3 is TGCGCCAGCAGTGAGTCTCCCCTGAAGACAGGGAACAACTACGAGCAGTACTTC.

The rearrangement links TRBV6-6 to TRBJ1-2, with D hard to call. The germline gives CDR1 MNHNY, CDR2 SVGAGI (reference sequence). Trimming removed 6 bases at V and 5 bases at J, with 16 bases between. The CDR3 has 14 amino acids. The chain's CDR3 is CASRGGGFGYGYTF. DNA of the CDR3: TGTGCCAGCAGGGGAGGAGGTTTCGGGTATGGCTACACCTTC.

The chain combines TRBV29-1 with TRBJ2-1, with unresolved D. CDR1 SQVTM and CDR2 ANQGSEA come from the germline V gene. V was pared by 3 bases and J by 5 bases, with 8 bases between. The CDR3 has 12 amino acids. CDR3 sequence reads: CSVEETNNEQFF. The CDR3 DNA reads TGCAGCGTTGAGGAAACCAACAATGAGCAGTTCTTC.

This clone was detected only a few times. This sequence joins TRBV29-1 and TRBJ2-7; D gene ambiguous. From germline, CDR1 is SQVTM and CDR2 ANQGSEA. The CDR3 length is 10 residues. The V end lost 5 bases, the J end lost 4 bases, and 6 bases lay between the germline ends. The CDR3 DNA reads as TGCAGCGTTCTCCAGTACGAGCAGTACTTC. Amino acids: CSVLQYEQYF.

V usage is TRBV28 and J usage is TRBJ1-2; weak D call: TRBD1 (5 bases). V dropped 1 base and J dropped 1 base, with 13 bases sitting between them. The germline CDR1 and CDR2 sequences are MDHEN and SYDVKM. CDR3 length: 16 residues. CDR3 in amino acids: CASSLSPWGSNYGYTF. The CDR3 DNA reads TGTGCCAGCAGTTTATCCCCCTGGGGCAGTAACTATGGCTACACCTTC.

The genes are TRBV19 and TRBJ2-7; possibly TRBD1 for D (6 bases). The CDR3 runs to 12 residues. Germline-derived CDR1 and CDR2 are LNHDA and SQIVND (reference sequence). Trimming stripped 9 bases from V and 3 bases from J, with 12 bases between. CDR3: CASRGQFYEQYF. The CDR3 nucleotides are TGTGCCAGCAGGGGCCAGTTCTACGAGCAGTACTTC.